These 25 T cell receptor beta chains were sequenced from one sample in a study of T cells after yellow fever vaccination. Using its own MiXCR run on the 5' RACE reads, TCRdb lists one record per CDR3 protein. The sample contains 550,000 to 750,000 distinct CDR3 sequences, roughly 12% of which appear only once. The material was PBMCs, obtained on the day of the yellow fever booster vaccination. These receptors were collected from a man aged 25-40 years who received the YFV17D yellow fever vaccine.

Here the CDR3 reads CASSLESGPASGRYEQYF. The CDR3 nucleotides read TGTGCCAGCAGCTTAGAATCAGGGCCCGCTAGCGGGAGATACGAGCAGTACTTC. The chain carries TRBV11-2 and TRBJ2-7, with 10 bases identical to TRBD2. The CDR3 covers 18 residues. Germline CDR1 is SGHAT and CDR2 is FQNNGV. V was clipped by 0 bases and J by 4 bases; unmatched bases: 12. The entire variable domain, with the rest obtained from reference TRBV11-2 and TRBJ2-7, is as follows: EAGVAQSPRYKIIEKRQSVAFWCNPISGHATLYWYQQILGQGPKLLIQFQNNGVVDDSQLPKDRFSAERLKGVDSTLKIQPAKLEDSAVYLCASSLESGPASGRYEQYFGPGTRLTVT.

This clonotype was counted a few times. V gene TRBV5-5 combines with J gene TRBJ2-7, with D possibly matching TRBD2 (5 bases). Between the trimmed V and J ends, which lost 1 base and 0 bases, there was a span of 8 bases. In germline, CDR1 is SGHKS, CDR2 YYEKEE (reference sequence). This CDR3 has 14 amino acids. This chain's CDR3 is CASSLYGDSYEQYF. DNA of the CDR3: TGTGCCAGCAGCTTGTACGGGGACTCCTACGAGCAGTACTTC.

V and J are TRBV5-5 and TRBJ2-1, with D tentatively TRBD2 (5 bases). V shed 5 bases and J shed 5 bases, with 20 bases lying between them. The CDR3 loop spans 16 amino acids. CDR1 and CDR2 from the germline V gene are SGHKS and YYEKEE (reference sequence). CDR3 protein: CASSLKASLTDNEQFF. The CDR3 coding sequence is TGTGCCAGCAGTCTTAAGGCTAGCTTAACCGACAATGAGCAGTTCTTC.

V usage is TRBV20-1 and J usage is TRBJ2-3; D is unclear. The CDR3 totals 10 residues. The V gene's germline CDR1 is DFQATT and CDR2 SNEGSKA (reference sequence). V was pared by 7 bases and J by 5 bases, with 7 bases between. In DNA form, the CDR3 reads TGCAGTGTACGGCGAGATACGCAGTATTTT. Translating gives CSVRRDTQYF.

The chain links TRBV20-1 to TRBJ2-5, with TRBD1 matching 10 bases. CDR3 size: 17 residues. Per germline, CDR1 DFQATT and CDR2 SNEGSKA (reference sequence). The CDR3 DNA sequence: TGCAGCGCATATAACCTCCCCGGACAGGGGGGAGGAGAGACCCAGTACTTC. Residues: CSAYNLPGQGGGETQYF.

This clonotype has ten or more counts. In DNA, the CDR3 is TGTGCCAGCAGTTTAGAGGGCAGGGCGAACACTGAAGCTTTCTTT. It encodes CASSLEGRANTEAFF. The V gene is TRBV12-3 or TRBV12-4, the J gene TRBJ1-1, with a tentative D call TRBD1 (5 bases). There are 15 residues in the CDR3. V was clipped by 1 base and J by 1 base, with 10 bases between them.

At least ten counts were recorded for this clonotype. The genes are TRBV7-2 and TRBJ2-7, with D maybe TRBD2 (5 bases). Germline loops: CDR1 SGHTA, CDR2 FQGNSA. The CDR3 totals 13 residues. V gave up 4 bases and J gave up 9 bases, with 16 bases separating them. CDR3: CASSSQDSGVQYF. In nucleotides, the CDR3 is TGTGCCAGCAGCTCCCAGGACTCTGGCGTGCAGTACTTC.

This clonotype showed up just a few times. The chain is built from TRBV29-1 and TRBJ2-7, with D possibly matching TRBD1 (6 bases). Per the germline V gene, CDR1 is SQVTM and CDR2 is ANQGSEA. Trimming took 7 bases from V and 2 from J, leaving 18 bases between them. The CDR3 runs to 14 residues. The CDR3 loop reads CSATPGTSTYEQYF. DNA of the CDR3: TGCAGCGCCACACCCGGGACATCGACCTACGAGCAGTACTTC.

The V and J genes are TRBV30 and TRBJ2-3; D is perhaps TRBD1 or TRBD2 (6 bases each). V dropped 1 base and J dropped 0 bases, with 17 bases sitting between them. This CDR3 is built from 17 residues. The V gene's germline CDR1 is GTSNPN and CDR2 SVGIG (reference sequence). The CDR3 DNA reads as TGTGCCTGGAGTGCGCCCGGGGGCGGGATAAGCACAGATACGCAGTATTTT. Its protein product is CAWSAPGGGISTDTQYF.

The V call is TRBV7-2, the J call TRBJ2-1; unclear D gene. Germline assignment: CDR1 SGHTA and CDR2 FQGNSA. This CDR3 is 15 amino acids long. The germline V and J ends were trimmed by 6 bases and 6 bases, with 18 bases remaining between them. In DNA form, the CDR3 reads TGTGCCAGCAGTCTGACCGGGTTTAGCTCCAATGAGCAGTTCTTC. It codes for CASSLTGFSSNEQFF.

This rearrangement joins TRBV5-1 to TRBJ1-5; a possible D gene is TRBD1 (5 bases). V gave up 4 bases and J gave up 8 bases, with 16 bases separating them. The germline V gene encodes CDR1 SGHRS and CDR2 YFSETQ. The length of the CDR3 is 14 residues. The CDR3 sequence is CASSPGGRSEPQHF. For the CDR3, the DNA is TGCGCCAGCAGCCCGGGGGGTCGGTCGGAGCCCCAGCATTTT.

This chain connects TRBV7-2 to TRBJ2-7, with no clear D. The CDR3 covers 14 residues. From germline, CDR1 is SGHTA and CDR2 FQGNSA. V lost 2 bases to trimming and J lost 5 bases, with 13 bases between them. CDR3 sequence: CASSLPVGSNEQYF. CDR3 sequence (DNA): TGTGCCAGCAGCTTACCCGTTGGGTCGAACGAGCAGTACTTC.

This clonotype occurred a few times. The V gene is TRBV28, the J gene TRBJ1-5; D is perhaps TRBD1 (5 bases). V lost 4 bases and J lost 12, with 25 bases in between. The CDR3 consists of 16 residues. Germline V lookup: CDR1 MDHEN, CDR2 SYDVKM. CDR3 nucleotides: TGTGCCAGCAGTTCTCTCGGGAACAGGCCCTTCGCGGACCAGCATTTT. It encodes CASSSLGNRPFADQHF.

A note on this clonotype: A read error is possible here, since a much larger clone lies one base away. V and J are TRBV10-3 and TRBJ1-5; the D gene is possibly TRBD1 (5 bases). CDR1 is ENHRY, CDR2 SYGVKD, per germline. The CDR3 length is 14 residues. CDR3 protein: CAISESRGDQPLHF. The DNA of the CDR3 is TGTGCCATCAGTGAGTCGAGGGGCGATCAGCCCCTGCATTTT.

On this clonotype itself: The junction and the germline gene differ at one end; a read error may be behind it. The chain uses TRBV20-1 and TRBJ2-2; TRBD1 might be the D (5 bases). Germline values: CDR1 DFQATT, CDR2 SNEGSKA (reference sequence). This CDR3 spans 17 amino acids. DNA for the CDR3: TGCTGTGCTAGAGTATTCAGGACCCAGGGGAACACCGGGGAGCTGTTTTTT. It translates to CCARVFRTQGNTGELFF.

Only a few counts were recorded for this clonotype. The V gene is TRBV5-1, the J gene TRBJ2-1, with 9 bases fitting TRBD1. The CDR3 extends over 13 amino acids. V shed 6 bases, J shed 6 bases, and the junction held 4 bases outside the gene matches. CDR1 SGHRS and CDR2 YFSETQ come from the germline V gene. In DNA form, the CDR3 reads TGCGCCAGCACCGGGACAGGGTTCAATGAGCAGTTCTTC. Its protein product is CASTGTGFNEQFF.

This clonotype was seen a few times. The chain carries TRBV7-2 and TRBJ1-2; TRBD1 matches 7 bases. CDR1 SGHTA and CDR2 FQGNSA come from the germline V gene. CDR3 size: 14 residues. With V trimmed by 6 bases and J by 8 bases, 12 bases remained unmatched. The CDR3 is CASSFLEGAGGYTF. The DNA of the CDR3 is TGTGCCAGCAGTTTCCTTGAGGGGGCTGGGGGCTACACCTTC. Variable domain in full (rest from reference TRBV7-2 and TRBJ1-2): GAGVSQSPSNKVTEKGKDVELRCDPISGHTALYWYRQSLGQGLEFLIYFQGNSAPDKSGLPSDRFSAERTGGSVSTLTIQRTQQEDSAVYLCASSFLEGAGGYTFGSGTRLTVV.

This clonotype has only a few counts. The rearrangement uses TRBV19 and TRBJ1-5, with TRBD1 as a possible D gene (5 bases). Trimming left V 1 base short and J 3 bases short, with 10 bases between. The CDR3 loop spans 15 amino acids. Per the germline V gene, CDR1 is LNHDA and CDR2 is SQIVND (reference sequence). The CDR3 DNA sequence: TGTGCCAGTAGTATAGGGCAGGGTAACAATCAGCCCCAGCATTTT. Protein sequence: CASSIGQGNNQPQHF.

The chain couples TRBV3-1 to TRBJ2-1; no clear D gene. The germline V gene has CDR1 LGHDT and CDR2 YNNKEL (reference sequence). The germline V and J ends were trimmed by 1 base and 10 bases, with 8 bases remaining between them. The CDR3 loop spans 12 amino acids. The CDR3 loop reads CASSQVIGEQFF. The CDR3 DNA reads TGTGCCAGCAGCCAAGTAATCGGGGAGCAGTTCTTC.

This clonotype occurred a few times. J is TRBJ2-1 and V is TRBV6-1; TRBD2 might be the D (5 bases). V was trimmed by 6 bases and J by 0 bases, leaving 12 bases between them. Per germline, CDR1 MNHNS and CDR2 SASEGT. CDR3 size: 15 residues. The chain's CDR3 is CASRRSGDSYNEQFF. As DNA, the CDR3 is TGTGCCAGCAGGAGGAGCGGTGACTCCTACAATGAGCAGTTCTTC.

This clonotype was seen a handful of times. V gene TRBV21-1 combines with J gene TRBJ2-7; the DNA was not compared with TRBD1, the D call given in the table. TRBV21-1 is a pseudogene locus. The CDR3 sequence is 18 residues long. The chain's CDR3 is CASSKVRGGGAASYEQYF. The DNA for the CDR3 is TGTGCCAGCAGCAAAGTACGGGGAGGGGGGGCGGCCTCCTACGAGCAGTACTTC.

This chain uses TRBV12-5 with TRBJ1-1, with D tentatively TRBD1 (5 bases). The germline CDR1 and CDR2 sequences are LGHNT and FRNRAP. V lost 4 bases and J 4 bases, leaving 10 bases between the germline ends. The CDR3 runs 13 residues. CDR3 sequence reads: CASGSEGSTEAFF. The DNA of the CDR3 is TGTGCTAGTGGTTCCGAGGGGAGCACTGAAGCTTTCTTT.

Here the CDR3 DNA reads TGTGCCAGCAGCGGAAGCGGGGCGGCCTATGGCTACACCTTC. It translates to CASSGSGAAYGYTF. This chain uses TRBV7-2 with TRBJ1-2; tentatively, D is TRBD1 (5 bases). CDR1 and CDR2 from the germline V gene are SGHTA and FQGNSA. The CDR3 is 14 amino acids. The V end was cut by 5 bases, the J end by 4 bases, with 14 bases between. Based on the CDR3 plus reference TRBV7-2 and TRBJ1-2, the full variable domain is GAGVSQSPSNKVTEKGKDVELRCDPISGHTALYWYRQSLGQGLEFLIYFQGNSAPDKSGLPSDRFSAERTGGSVSTLTIQRTQQEDSAVYLCASSGSGAAYGYTFGSGTRLTVV.

This clonotype was counted between two and nine times. The chain joins TRBV5-1 to TRBJ2-3; 7 bases are a match to TRBD2. With V trimmed by 4 bases and J by 5 bases, 13 bases remained unmatched. The length of the CDR3 is 16 residues. Germline CDR1 and CDR2: SGHRS and YFSETQ. The CDR3 spells CASSPSPLAGQDTQYF. The CDR3 bases are TGCGCCAGCAGCCCCTCCCCCTTAGCGGGCCAAGATACGCAGTATTTT. The full variable domain, in which reference TRBV5-1 and TRBJ2-3 provide the parts outside the CDR3, is KAGVTQTPRYLIKTRGQQVTLSCSPISGHRSVSWYQQTPGQGLQFLFEYFSETQRNKGNFPGRFSGRQFSNSRSEMNVSTLELGDSALYLCASSPSPLAGQDTQYFGPGTRLTVL.

This clonotype was found a few times. The chain is built from TRBV7-2 and TRBJ2-5; tentatively, D is TRBD2 (5 bases). This CDR3 has 16 residues. The ends were cut back, 3 bases at V and 5 bases at J, with 19 bases in the middle. CDR1 is SGHTA, CDR2 FQGNSA, per germline. The CDR3 spells CASSFSGGLGSETQYF. CDR3 bases: TGTGCCAGCAGCTTTTCAGGAGGCTTGGGTAGTGAGACCCAGTACTTC.